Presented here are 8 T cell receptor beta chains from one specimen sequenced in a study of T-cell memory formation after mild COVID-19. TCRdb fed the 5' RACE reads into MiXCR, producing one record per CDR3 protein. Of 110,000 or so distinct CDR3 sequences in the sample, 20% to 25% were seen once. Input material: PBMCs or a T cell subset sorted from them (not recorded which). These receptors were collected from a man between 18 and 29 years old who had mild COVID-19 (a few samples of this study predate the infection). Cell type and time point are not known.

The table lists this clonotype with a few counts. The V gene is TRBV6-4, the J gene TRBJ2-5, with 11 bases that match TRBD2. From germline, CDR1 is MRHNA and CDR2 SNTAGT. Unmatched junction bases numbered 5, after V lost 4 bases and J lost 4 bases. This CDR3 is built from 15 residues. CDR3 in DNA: TGTGCCAGCAGTGTACTAGCGGGGGAGCGAGAGACCCAGTACTTC. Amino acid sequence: CASSVLAGERETQYF.

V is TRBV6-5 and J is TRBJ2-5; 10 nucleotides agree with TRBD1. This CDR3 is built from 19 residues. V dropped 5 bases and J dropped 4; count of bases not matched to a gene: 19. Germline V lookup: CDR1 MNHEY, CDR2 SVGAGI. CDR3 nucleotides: TGTGCCAGCAGTCAAAGGGGCGGGCCGGGACAGGGGTTCGGAGAGACCCAGTACTTC. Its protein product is CASSQRGGPGQGFGETQYF.

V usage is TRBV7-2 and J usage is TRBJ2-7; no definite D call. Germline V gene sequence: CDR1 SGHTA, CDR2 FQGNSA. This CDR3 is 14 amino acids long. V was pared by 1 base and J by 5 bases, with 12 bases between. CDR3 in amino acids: CASSLEVGRDEQYV. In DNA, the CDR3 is TGTGCCAGCAGCTTAGAAGTGGGTAGAGACGAGCAGTACGTC.

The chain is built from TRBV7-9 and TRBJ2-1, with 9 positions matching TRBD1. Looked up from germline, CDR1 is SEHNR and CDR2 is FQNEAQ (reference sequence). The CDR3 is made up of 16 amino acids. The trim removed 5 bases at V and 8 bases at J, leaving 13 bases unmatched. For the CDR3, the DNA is TGTGCCAGCAGCGGTTCCGGGACAGGGTCGAGGTATGAGCAGTTCTTC. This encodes CASSGSGTGSRYEQFF.

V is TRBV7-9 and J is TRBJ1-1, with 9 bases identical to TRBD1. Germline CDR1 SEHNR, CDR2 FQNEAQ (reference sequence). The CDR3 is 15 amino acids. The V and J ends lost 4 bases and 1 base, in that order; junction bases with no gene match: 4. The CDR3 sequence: CASSSGQGPNTEAFF. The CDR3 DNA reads TGTGCCAGCAGCTCGGGACAGGGACCGAACACTGAAGCTTTCTTT.

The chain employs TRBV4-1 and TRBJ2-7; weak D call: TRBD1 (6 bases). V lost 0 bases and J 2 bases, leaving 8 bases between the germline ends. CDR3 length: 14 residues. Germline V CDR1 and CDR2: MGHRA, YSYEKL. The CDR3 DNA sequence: TGCGCCAGCAGCCAAGATCAGGGGCCCTACGAGCAGTACTTC. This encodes CASSQDQGPYEQYF.

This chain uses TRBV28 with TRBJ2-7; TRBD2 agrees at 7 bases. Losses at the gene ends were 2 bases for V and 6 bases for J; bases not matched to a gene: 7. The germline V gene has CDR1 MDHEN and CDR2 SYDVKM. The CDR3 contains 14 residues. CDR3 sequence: CASSLVGEGSEQYV. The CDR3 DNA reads TGTGCCAGCAGTTTAGTAGGGGAGGGTTCCGAGCAGTACGTC.

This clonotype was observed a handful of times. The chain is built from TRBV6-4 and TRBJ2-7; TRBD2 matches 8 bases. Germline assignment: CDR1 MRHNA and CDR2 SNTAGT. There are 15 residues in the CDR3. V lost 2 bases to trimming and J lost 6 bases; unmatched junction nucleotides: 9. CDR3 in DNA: TGTGCCAGCAGTGACAACGGGACTAGGGACTCCGAGCAGTACTTC. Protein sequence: CASSDNGTRDSEQYF.